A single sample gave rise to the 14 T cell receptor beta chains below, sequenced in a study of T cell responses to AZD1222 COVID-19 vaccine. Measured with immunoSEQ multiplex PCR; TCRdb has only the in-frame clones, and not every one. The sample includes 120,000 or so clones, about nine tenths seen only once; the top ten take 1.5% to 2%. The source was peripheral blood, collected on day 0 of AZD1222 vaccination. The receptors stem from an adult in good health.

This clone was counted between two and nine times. The CDR3 nucleotides read TGTGCCAGCTCCTACGGGGTCGCAGGGATTGAAGCTTTCTTT. This translates into CASSYGVAGIEAFF. The gene calls are TRBV18 and TRBJ1-1, with D possibly matching TRBD1 (5 bases). The CDR3 extends over 14 amino acids. CDR1 is KGHSH, CDR2 LQKENI, per germline. Trimming left V 6 bases short and J 7 bases short, with 18 bases between.

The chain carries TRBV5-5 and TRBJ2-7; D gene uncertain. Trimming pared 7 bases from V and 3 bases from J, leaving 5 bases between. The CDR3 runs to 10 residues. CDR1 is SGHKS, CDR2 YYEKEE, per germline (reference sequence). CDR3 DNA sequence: TGTGCCAGCGGCAACTACGAGCAGTACTTC. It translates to CASGNYEQYF.

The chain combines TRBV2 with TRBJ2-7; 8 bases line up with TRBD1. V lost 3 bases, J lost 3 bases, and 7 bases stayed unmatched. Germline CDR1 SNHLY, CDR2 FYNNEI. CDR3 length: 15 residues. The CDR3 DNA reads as TGTGCCAGCAGTGACCCACAGGGGGGCCTCTACGAGCAGTACTTC. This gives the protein CASSDPQGGLYEQYF.

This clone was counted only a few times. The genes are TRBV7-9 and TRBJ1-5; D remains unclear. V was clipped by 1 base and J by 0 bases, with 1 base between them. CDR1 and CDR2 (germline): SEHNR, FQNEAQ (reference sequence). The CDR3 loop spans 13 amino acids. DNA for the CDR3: TGTGCCAGCAGCTTAGATAGCAATCAGCCCCAGCATTTT. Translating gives CASSLDSNQPQHF.

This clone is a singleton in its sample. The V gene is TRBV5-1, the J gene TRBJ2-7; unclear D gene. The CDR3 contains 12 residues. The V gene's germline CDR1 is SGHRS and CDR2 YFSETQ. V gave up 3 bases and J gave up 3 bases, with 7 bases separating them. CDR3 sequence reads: CASSSALYEQYF. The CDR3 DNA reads TGCGCCAGCAGCTCGGCACTCTACGAGCAGTACTTC.

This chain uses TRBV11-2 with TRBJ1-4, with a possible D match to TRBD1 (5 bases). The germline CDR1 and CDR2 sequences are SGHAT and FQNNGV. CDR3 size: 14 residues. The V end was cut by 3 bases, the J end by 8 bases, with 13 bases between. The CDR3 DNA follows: TGTGCCAGCAGCTTCGGACACGGTGCGGAAAAACTGTTTTTT. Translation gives CASSFGHGAEKLFF.

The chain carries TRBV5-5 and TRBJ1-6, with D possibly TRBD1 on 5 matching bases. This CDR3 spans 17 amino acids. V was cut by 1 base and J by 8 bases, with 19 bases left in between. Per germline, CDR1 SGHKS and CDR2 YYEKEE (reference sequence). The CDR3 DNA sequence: TGTGCCAGCAGCTTGTACGGAGGGACGGTCAAGGATTCACCCCTCCACTTT. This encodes CASSLYGGTVKDSPLHF.

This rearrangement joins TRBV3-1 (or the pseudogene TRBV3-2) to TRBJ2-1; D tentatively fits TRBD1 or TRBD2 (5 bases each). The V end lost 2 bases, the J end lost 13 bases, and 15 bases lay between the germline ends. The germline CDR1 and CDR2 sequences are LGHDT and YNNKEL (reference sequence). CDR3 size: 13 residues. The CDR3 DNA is TGTGCCAGCAGCCAACCGGGGCCCAAGATACAGTTCTTC. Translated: CASSQPGPKIQFF.

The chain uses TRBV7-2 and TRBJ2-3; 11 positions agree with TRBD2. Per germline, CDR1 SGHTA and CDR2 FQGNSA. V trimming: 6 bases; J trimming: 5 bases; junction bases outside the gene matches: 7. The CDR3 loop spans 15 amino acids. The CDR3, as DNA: TGTGCCAGCAGGGTAGCGGGGGGGAGAGTAGATACGCAGTATTTT. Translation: CASRVAGGRVDTQYF.

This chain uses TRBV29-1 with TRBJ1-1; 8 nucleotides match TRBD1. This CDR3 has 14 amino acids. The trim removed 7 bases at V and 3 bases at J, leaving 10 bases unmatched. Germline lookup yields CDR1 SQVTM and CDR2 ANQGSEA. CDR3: CSAVGQGGYTEAFF. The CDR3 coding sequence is TGCAGCGCTGTAGGACAGGGAGGTTACACTGAAGCTTTCTTT. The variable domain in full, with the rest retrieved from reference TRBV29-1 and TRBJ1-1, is SAVISQKPSRDICQRGTSLTIQCQVDSQVTMMFWYRQQPGQSLTLIATANQGSEATYESGFVIDKFPISRPNLTFSTLTVSNMSPEDSSIYLCSAVGQGGYTEAFFGQGTRLTVV.

CDR3 sequence (DNA): TGTGCCAGTAGTATAGGAGGAGGGAACACTGAAGCTTTCTTT. The encoded protein is CASSIGGGNTEAFF. V usage is TRBV19 and J usage is TRBJ1-1; D not resolved. The CDR3 totals 14 residues. V shed 1 base and J shed 1 base, with 7 bases lying between them. Germline V gene lookup returns CDR1 LNHDA and CDR2 SQIVND (reference sequence).

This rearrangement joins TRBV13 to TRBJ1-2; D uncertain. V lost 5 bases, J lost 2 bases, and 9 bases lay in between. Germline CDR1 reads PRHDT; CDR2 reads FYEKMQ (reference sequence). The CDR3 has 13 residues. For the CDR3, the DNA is TGTGCCAGCAGCATGGGAATCAACTATGGCTACACCTTC. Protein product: CASSMGINYGYTF.

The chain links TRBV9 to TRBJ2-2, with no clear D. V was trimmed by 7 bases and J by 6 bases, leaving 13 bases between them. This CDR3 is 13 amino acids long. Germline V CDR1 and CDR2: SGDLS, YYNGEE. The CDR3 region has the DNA TGTGCCAGCGGCTTGACCTGGGCCGGGGAGCTGTTTTTT. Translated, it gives CASGLTWAGELFF.

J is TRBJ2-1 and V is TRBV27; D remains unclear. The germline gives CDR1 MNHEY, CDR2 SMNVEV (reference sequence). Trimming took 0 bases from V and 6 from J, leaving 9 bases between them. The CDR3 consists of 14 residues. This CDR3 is CASSLSPAPNEQFF. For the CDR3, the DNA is TGTGCCAGCAGTTTATCGCCGGCTCCCAATGAGCAGTTCTTC.